This TCR beta chain was obtained from a study of T cell responses to AZD1222 COVID-19 vaccine. Germline loops: CDR1 SGHTA, CDR2 FQGNSA. V dropped 3 bases and J dropped 6; count of bases not matched to a gene: 8. CDR3 size: 15 residues. Whole-study results and caveats: No repertoire was sampled before or during the peak T cell response, only after it.

Sequencing used immunoSEQ multiplex PCR; TCRdb keeps in-frame clones, though not all of them. The sample shows about 100,000 clones, approximately 87% of them seen only once. With respect to this clone: The antigen remains undetermined.

The sequence was obtained from an adult in good health. This chain uses TRBV7-2 with TRBJ2-7; TRBD2 matches 10 bases. The sample here was peripheral blood, taken on day 0 of AZD1222 vaccination. This CDR3 is CASSFSGGAGSEQYF. CDR3 coding DNA: TGTGCCAGCAGCTTCAGCGGGGGGGCAGGGTCCGAGCAGTACTTC.